Each of the 8 T cell receptor beta chains below was sequenced from the same sample in a study of shared clonotypes between healthy human individuals (dated by TCRdb to the early 2020s). The receptor library was made with the immunoSEQ multiplex PCR assay. TCRdb re-hosts the immuneACCESS table, in-frame sequences only. Its copies lack some clones; in the studies checked, an unresolved V gene accounts for under half of them, and the cause for the rest is not known. This sample comprises hundreds of thousands of clones, approximately 96% of them detected only once. The ten most abundant clones make up approximately 0.11% of the sample. CD8 naive samples were CD45RO-negative cells positively selected for CCR7, giving a CD45RA+CCR7+ population that excluded TemRA cells. Sequencing was done on a sample of naive CD8+ T cells sorted from blood. The cell subset or site label, as the study defines it: CD45RA+CCR7+. The receptors shown here come from a woman in her 30s in good health.

Concerning this clone: In the same sample, other DNA sequences code for this CDR3. V is TRBV27 and J is TRBJ1-1; D call uncertain. Trimming cost V 3 bases and J 2 bases, with 13 bases left between them. CDR1 MNHEY and CDR2 SMNVEV come from the germline V gene (reference sequence). The CDR3 runs to 15 residues. CDR3 nucleotide sequence: TGTGCCAGCAGTTTTCATAAAGGCCCTAACACTGAAGCTTTCTTT. It is translated as CASSFHKGPNTEAFF.

The V call is TRBV7-9, the J call TRBJ1-1, with a weak D call TRBD1 (6 bases). Trimming took 0 bases from V and 7 from J, leaving 9 bases between them. The CDR3 consists of 13 residues. Germline V gives CDR1 SEHNR, CDR2 FQNEAQ (reference sequence). The CDR3 loop reads CASSLAGGGEAFF. CDR3 nucleotides: TGTGCCAGCAGCTTAGCGGGGGGCGGTGAAGCTTTCTTT. The variable domain in full, with the rest retrieved from reference TRBV7-9 and TRBJ1-1, is DTGVSQNPRHKITKRGQNVTFRCDPISEHNRLYWYRQTLGQGPEFLTYFQNEAQLEKSRLLSDRFSAERPKGSFSTLEIQRTEQGDSAMYLCASSLAGGGEAFFGQGTRLTVV.

The V and J genes are TRBV27 and TRBJ1-1, with 8 bases that match TRBD1. This CDR3 has 14 amino acids. V shed 10 bases, J shed 3 bases, and the junction held 10 bases outside the gene matches. Germline lookup yields CDR1 MNHEY and CDR2 SMNVEV (reference sequence). The CDR3 DNA follows: TGTGCCACCGGCGGCAGGGGGCGGCACACTGAAGCTTTCTTT. Protein sequence: CATGGRGRHTEAFF.

This clone was seen only once. CDR3 protein: CASSPSTNTEAFF. As DNA, the CDR3 is TGTGCCAGCAGCCCCAGCACGAACACTGAAGCTTTCTTT. J is TRBJ1-1 and V is TRBV7-3; no clear D gene. There are 13 residues in the CDR3. CDR1 is SGHTA and CDR2 is FQGTGA in the germline V gene. V was cut by 5 bases and J by 1 base, with 8 bases left in between.

The CDR3 loop is CAPIKGGNQPQHF. The CDR3 bases are TGTGCCCCCATAAAGGGTGGCAATCAGCCCCAGCATTTT. The chain combines TRBV7-6 with TRBJ1-5; D is unclear. Germline CDR1 and CDR2: SGHVS and FNYEAQ. The V end lost 11 bases, the J end lost 2 bases, and 13 bases lay between the germline ends. This CDR3 has 13 residues.

This chain links TRBV5-4 with TRBJ2-7; TRBD2 matches 9 bases. There are 16 residues in the CDR3. In germline, CDR1 is SGHNT, CDR2 YYREEE (reference sequence). The trim removed 3 bases at V and 2 bases at J, leaving 9 bases unmatched. The CDR3 region is CASSSSGLAGTYEQYF. The CDR3 DNA reads TGTGCCAGCAGCTCGTCTGGGCTAGCGGGAACCTACGAGCAGTACTTC.

V gene TRBV2 combines with J gene TRBJ2-1; 11 nucleotides line up with TRBD2. The V and J ends lost 5 bases and 9 bases, in that order; junction bases with no gene match: 3. Germline V gene sequence: CDR1 SNHLY, CDR2 FYNNEI. The CDR3 extends over 13 amino acids. This CDR3 reads CASSPSGRSEQFF. CDR3 coding DNA: TGTGCCAGCAGTCCTAGCGGGAGGAGTGAGCAGTTCTTC.

The V call is TRBV9, the J call TRBJ2-1; TRBD2 matches at 10 bases. The V segment lost 4 bases and the J segment 8 bases; nucleotides outside the gene matches: 15. Germline CDR1 and CDR2: SGDLS and YYNGEE. The CDR3 spans 17 residues. The chain's CDR3 is CASSLGFGASGSDEQFF. The CDR3 nucleotides are TGTGCCAGCAGCCTCGGGTTCGGGGCTAGCGGGAGTGATGAGCAGTTCTTC.